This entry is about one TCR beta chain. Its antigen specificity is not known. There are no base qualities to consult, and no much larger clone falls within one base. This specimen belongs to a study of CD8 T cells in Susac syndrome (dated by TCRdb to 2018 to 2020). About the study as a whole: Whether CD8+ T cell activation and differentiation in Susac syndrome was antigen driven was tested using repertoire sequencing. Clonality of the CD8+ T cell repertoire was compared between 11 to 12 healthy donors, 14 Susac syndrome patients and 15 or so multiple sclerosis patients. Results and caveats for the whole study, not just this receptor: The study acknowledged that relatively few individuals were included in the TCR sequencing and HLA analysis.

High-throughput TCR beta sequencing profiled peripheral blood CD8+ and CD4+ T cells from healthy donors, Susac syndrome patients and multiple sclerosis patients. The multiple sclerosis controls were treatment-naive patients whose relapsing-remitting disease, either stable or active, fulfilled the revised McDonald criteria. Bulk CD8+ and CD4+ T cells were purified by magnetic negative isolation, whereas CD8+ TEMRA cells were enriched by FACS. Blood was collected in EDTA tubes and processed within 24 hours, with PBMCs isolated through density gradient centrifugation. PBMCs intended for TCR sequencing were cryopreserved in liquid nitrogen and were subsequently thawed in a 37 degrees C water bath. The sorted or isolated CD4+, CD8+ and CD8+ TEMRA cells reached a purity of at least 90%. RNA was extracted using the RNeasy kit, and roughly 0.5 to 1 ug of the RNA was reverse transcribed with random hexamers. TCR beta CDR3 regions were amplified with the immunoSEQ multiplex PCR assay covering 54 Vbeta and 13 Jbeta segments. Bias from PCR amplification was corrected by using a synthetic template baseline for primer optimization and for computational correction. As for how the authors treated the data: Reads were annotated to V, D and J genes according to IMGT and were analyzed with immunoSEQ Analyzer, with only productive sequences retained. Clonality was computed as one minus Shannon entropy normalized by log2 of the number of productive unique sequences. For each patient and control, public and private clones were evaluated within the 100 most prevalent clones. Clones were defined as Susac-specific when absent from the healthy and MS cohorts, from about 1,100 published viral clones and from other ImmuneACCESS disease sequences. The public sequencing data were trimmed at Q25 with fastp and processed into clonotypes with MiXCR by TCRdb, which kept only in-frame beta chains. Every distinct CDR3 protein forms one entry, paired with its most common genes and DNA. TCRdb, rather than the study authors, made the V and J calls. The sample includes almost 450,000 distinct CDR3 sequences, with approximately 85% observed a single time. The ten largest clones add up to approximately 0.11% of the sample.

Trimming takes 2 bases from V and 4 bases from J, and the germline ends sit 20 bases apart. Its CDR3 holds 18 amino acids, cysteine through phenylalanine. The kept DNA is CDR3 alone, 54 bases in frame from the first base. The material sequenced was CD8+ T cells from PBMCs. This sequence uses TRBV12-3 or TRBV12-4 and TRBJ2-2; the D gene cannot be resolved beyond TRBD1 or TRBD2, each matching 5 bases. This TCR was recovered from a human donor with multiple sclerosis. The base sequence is TGTGCCAGCAGTTTAATTCCGGGACGGGTTACTTCCACCGGGGAGCTGTTTTTT. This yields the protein CASSLIPGRVTSTGELFF.